The entry that follows covers one TCR beta chain sequence. There are many counts of this clonotype. Its antigen is unknown. It has no much larger one-base neighbor in the sample; base qualities were not kept. Sequencing took place on an Illumina HiSeq 1500. TCRdb ran its own pipeline on the public reads, namely fastp trimming at Q25 and MiXCR clone calling, and kept in-frame beta chains. Rows are unified per CDR3 protein, each entry keeping the most common DNA and genes. The sample data list 200,000 to 300,000 distinct CDR3 sequences, and roughly 15% of these were observed just once. The ten largest clones represent 7% to 9.5% of the sample. Germline trimming: 4 bases from V, 8 bases from J; junction bases outside gene matches: 10. The germline V gene yields MNHEY for CDR1 and SVGEGT for CDR2. There are 15 amino acids in the CDR3, from cysteine to phenylalanine inclusive. Solely the CDR3 DNA is kept, with 45 bases framed from the first base.

The data originate from a study of T cell repertoires in cytomegalovirus infection (dated by TCRdb to between 2018 and 2021). About the study as a whole: Because public TCR beta signatures pointed to carriage of CMV infection together with the matching HLA type, the HLA type of each donor mattered for the analysis. General findings and caveats noted by the study authors: The ex vivo response was dominated by HLA-C-restricted CMV-specific TCR beta clonotypes, which also provided the single most frequent clonotype in two of eight donors. In both this cohort and an independent approximately 400-donor cohort, the cumulative frequency of public TCR beta family members distinguished carriers of CMV infection plus the relevant HLA type.

The material sequenced was PBMCs. The rearrangement joined TRBV6-2 or TRBV6-3 to TRBJ2-1, and TRBD1 matches 8 of the central bases. The TCR sequence derives from a human donor in good health (CMV status not recorded). Some clones in this sample may be carry-over from other donors' samples. Here is the DNA: TGTGCCAGCAGTTCCCTTGGACAGGGTAGCGATGAGCAGTTCTTC. It specifies CASSSLGQGSDEQFF.